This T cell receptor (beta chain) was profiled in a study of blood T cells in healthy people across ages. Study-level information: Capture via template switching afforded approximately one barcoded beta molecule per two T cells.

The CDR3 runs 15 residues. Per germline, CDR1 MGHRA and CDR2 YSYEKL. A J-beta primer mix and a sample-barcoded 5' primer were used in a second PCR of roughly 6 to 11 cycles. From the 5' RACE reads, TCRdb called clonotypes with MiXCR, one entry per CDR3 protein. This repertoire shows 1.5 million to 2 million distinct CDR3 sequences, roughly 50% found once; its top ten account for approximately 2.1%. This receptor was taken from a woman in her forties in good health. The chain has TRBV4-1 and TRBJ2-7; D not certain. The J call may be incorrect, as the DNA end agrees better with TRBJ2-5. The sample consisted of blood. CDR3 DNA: TGCGCCAGCAGCCAAGTTTCCGCCGAGGAAGCGACCCAGTACTTC. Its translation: CASSQVSAEEATQYF.